One sample yielded the 2 T cell receptor beta chains listed below, sequenced in a study of cytomegalovirus exposure and HLA in healthy donors. Profiled with immunoSEQ multiplex PCR; TCRdb holds only in-frame clones, not every one. Of roughly 330,000 clones listed, about 90% were seen once; the top ten hold 0.95% to 1.5%. The sample was PBMCs. These receptors all stem from a woman in her thirties in good health and CMV-seropositive.

On this clone itself: One junction end disagrees with the germline gene, perhaps due to a read error. V is TRBV2 and J is TRBJ2-5, with a possible D match to TRBD1 (6 bases). The length of the CDR3 is 17 residues. Germline V gene sequence: CDR1 SNHLY, CDR2 FYNNEI. The CDR3 DNA is TGTGCCAGCAATGAACACGGCCAGGGGCGCCGTCAAGAGACCCAGTACTTC. It is translated as CASNEHGQGRRQETQYF.

This chain joins TRBV6-5 and TRBJ2-1, with TRBD1 identical over 9 bases. Germline V gene data show CDR1 as MNHEY and CDR2 as SVGAGI. This CDR3 region has 15 residues. Trimming took 5 bases from V and 9 from J; bases not matched to a gene: 11. CDR3 bases: TGTGCCAGCAGTCCACGGGGACAGGGAGGGAGTGAGCAGTTCTTC. Translation: CASSPRGQGGSEQFF.